What follows are 9 T cell receptor beta chains derived from one specimen sequenced in a study of cytomegalovirus exposure and HLA in healthy donors. The repertoire was sequenced with immunoSEQ multiplex PCR; TCRdb's copy has only in-frame clones and lacks some. There are approximately 220,000 clones in the sample; roughly 89% occur only once, and 2.6% lies in the top ten. The source material was PBMCs. The receptor source for this set is a man aged 18 to 35 in good health and CMV-seronegative.

This chain links TRBV9 with TRBJ1-1, with 9 bases fitting TRBD1. This CDR3 is 13 amino acids long. Trimming cost V 3 bases and J 8 bases; bases outside gene matches: 5. Germline CDR1 reads SGDLS; CDR2 reads YYNGEE. CDR3 sequence: CASSAGQGREAFF. Here the CDR3 DNA reads TGTGCCAGCAGCGCTGGACAGGGGAGAGAAGCTTTCTTT.

V gene TRBV9 combines with J gene TRBJ1-2; D remains ambiguous. The V end was cut by 0 bases, the J end by 8 bases, with 8 bases between. This CDR3 is built from 12 residues. Germline V gives CDR1 SGDLS, CDR2 YYNGEE. This CDR3 is CASSVASRGYTF. The CDR3 DNA reads TGTGCCAGCAGCGTAGCTTCCCGGGGCTACACCTTC.

The chain links TRBV10-1 to TRBJ1-5; D may be TRBD1 (6 bases). V was cut by 2 bases and J by 8 bases, with 13 bases left in between. The CDR3 covers 14 residues. In germline, CDR1 is WNHNN, CDR2 SYGVQD (reference sequence). The CDR3 DNA reads TGCGCCAGCAGTGAGGCCGGGGGGCTTGAGCCCCAGCATTTT. It encodes CASSEAGGLEPQHF.

The chain links TRBV9 to TRBJ2-7; 9 nucleotides line up with TRBD1. Trimming cost V 0 bases and J 3 bases; bases outside gene matches: 4. The length of the CDR3 is 15 residues. Germline lookup yields CDR1 SGDLS and CDR2 YYNGEE. The DNA for the CDR3 is TGTGCCAGCAGCGTAGCAGGGACAGGGAGCTACGAGCAGTACTTC. Amino acid sequence: CASSVAGTGSYEQYF.

The V call is TRBV5-1, the J call TRBJ2-5; D is unresolved. The V gene lost 3 bases and the J gene lost 3 bases, with 12 bases spanning the gap. Germline CDR1 SGHRS, CDR2 YFSETQ. This CDR3 is 14 amino acids long. CDR3 in amino acids: CASSSGALEETQYF. CDR3 coding DNA: TGCGCCAGCAGCTCTGGTGCCCTAGAAGAGACCCAGTACTTC.

As for this clone: The sample has other DNA sequences that encode this CDR3 too. The J gene is TRBJ1-5, the V gene TRBV30; D gene unclear. The V gene's germline CDR1 is GTSNPN and CDR2 SVGIG (reference sequence). Trimming shortened V by 0 bases and J by 4 bases, and 7 bases separated the two germline ends. There are 13 residues in the CDR3. CDR3 region: CAWSVGGNQPQHF. In nucleotides, the CDR3 is TGTGCCTGGAGTGTAGGCGGGAATCAGCCCCAGCATTTT. Looking up the rest from reference TRBV30 and TRBJ1-5 gives the full variable domain: SQTIHQWPATLVQPVGSPLSLECTVEGTSNPNLYWYRQAAGRGLQLLFYSVGIGQISSEVPQNLSASRPQDRQFILSSKKLLLSDSGFYLCAWSVGGNQPQHFGDGTRLSIL.

The chain recombines TRBV6-1 with TRBJ1-6; the D gene is possibly TRBD1 (5 bases). CDR1 MNHNS and CDR2 SASEGT come from the germline V gene. This CDR3 comprises 15 residues. The V end lost 5 bases, the J end lost 5 bases, and 13 bases lay between the germline ends. CDR3 DNA sequence: TGTGCCAGCAGTCTTCCTACAGGACATAATTCACCCCTCCACTTT. As protein: CASSLPTGHNSPLHF.

The V call is TRBV7-8, the J call TRBJ1-4; 7 bases are shared with TRBD1. Looked up from germline, CDR1 is SGHVS and CDR2 is FQNEAQ. The CDR3 extends over 17 amino acids. Germline trimming cut 5 bases from V and 5 bases from J; bases unmatched to any gene: 14. Here the CDR3 reads CASSPPAGQSGNEKLFF. In DNA form, the CDR3 reads TGTGCCAGCAGCCCCCCTGCGGGACAGTCGGGGAATGAAAAACTGTTTTTT.

The rearrangement uses TRBV11-2 and TRBJ2-7, with TRBD2 matching 10 bases. The CDR3 contains 15 residues. J lost 4 bases, V lost 3 bases, and 6 bases had no gene match. Per the germline V gene, CDR1 is SGHAT and CDR2 is FQNNGV. CDR3 nucleotides: TGTGCCAGCAGCTTCCCAGCGGGGGGGCAGTACGAGCAGTACTTC. Its protein is CASSFPAGGQYEQYF. Full variable domain (missing parts from reference TRBV11-2 and TRBJ2-7): EAGVAQSPRYKIIEKRQSVAFWCNPISGHATLYWYQQILGQGPKLLIQFQNNGVVDDSQLPKDRFSAERLKGVDSTLKIQPAKLEDSAVYLCASSFPAGGQYEQYFGPGTRLTVT.